The rows below give T cell receptor beta chains drawn from one sample of a study of T cells in Graves' hyperthyroidism and ophthalmopathy. TCRdb redid the calling of the multiplex PCR reads with MiXCR, one entry per CDR3 protein. The profile shows some 400,000 distinct CDR3 sequences, about 13% of them singletons. The specimen sequenced was blood. Receptor source: a man aged 30 to 45 with Graves' hyperthyroidism that later progressed to Graves' ophthalmopathy. Both conserved end residues are part of each CDR3. A D gene is named only where the DNA matches it firmly. Size values are once, few and many counts, or a class for expanded clones, and some rows have none.

cdr3_nt,cdr3_aa,v_call,d_call,j_call,clone_size
TGTGCCAGCAGCTTAGCTCCACAGGACCATGGCTACACCTTC,CASSLAPQDHGYTF,TRBV11-2,.,TRBJ1-2,.
TGTGCCAGCAGCCCCAATTCAGGGGGCAAAGGCAATCAGCCCCAGCATTTT,CASSPNSGGKGNQPQHF,TRBV12-3/TRBV12-4,TRBD1,TRBJ1-5,many
TGTGCCAGCAGCCAATATTCGGTCGCCTCTGGAAACACCATATATTTT,CASSQYSVASGNTIYF,TRBV6-1,.,TRBJ1-3,few
TGTGCCAGCAGTTTAATTAGGGTGGCCTACGAGCAGTACTTC,CASSLIRVAYEQYF,TRBV27,.,TRBJ2-7,many
TGTGCCAGCAGGGACAGGGTAAACACCGGGGAGCTGTTTTTT,CASRDRVNTGELFF,TRBV27,TRBD1,TRBJ2-2,.
TGTGCCAGCAGCGTAGGGACGGGGCGTGAAAAACTGTTTTTT,CASSVGTGREKLFF,TRBV9,.,TRBJ1-4,few
TGTGCCAGCAGGGGGGGGGGGGGGAACAATGAGCAGTTCTTC,CASRGGGGNNEQFF,TRBV5-4,TRBD2,TRBJ2-1,.
TGTGCCAGCAACCAACCGCGGGGATTGGATTTGGAGACCCAGTACTTC,CASNQPRGLDLETQYF,TRBV11-2,.,TRBJ2-5,many
TGCGCCAGCAGCAGCTACCGGGTTCAAATCGATGAAGCTTTCTTT,CASSSYRVQIDEAFF,TRBV5-1,.,TRBJ1-1,many
TGTGCCAGCAGCGCGGACTGGGAAGGGCCCCAGCATTTT,CASSADWEGPQHF,TRBV7-9,.,TRBJ1-5,many
TGTGCCAGCAGCCCTAGCCCCCTCAATCGGGACAGGGACAGGGGCGGTGGAAACACCATATATTTT,CASSPSPLNRDRDRGGGNTIYF,TRBV11-2,TRBD1,TRBJ1-3,many
TGCAGTGCAGAGCGGGGGTCCTCCTACGAGCAGTACTTC,CSAERGSSYEQYF,TRBV20-1,TRBD2,TRBJ2-7,many
TGTGCCAGCAGCCAACAGAGCTTCGGGAACACTGAAGCTTTCTTT,CASSQQSFGNTEAFF,TRBV11-2,.,TRBJ1-1,many
TGTGCCAGCAGCATGGGGGGACCAGGTCAGCCCCAGCATTTT,CASSMGGPGQPQHF,TRBV9,.,TRBJ1-5,few
TGTGCCAGCAGTCCCCTCTGGGGCTTCGGCTCCTACGAGCAGTACTTC,CASSPLWGFGSYEQYF,TRBV12-3/TRBV12-4,.,TRBJ2-7,few
TGCGCCAGCACCCTGGGGGGCTCGGTAGAGTTCTTC,CASTLGGSVEFF,TRBV5-1,.,TRBJ2-1,few
TGTGCCAGCACCCCCCCGGGGGCGAATGAGCAGTTCTTC,CASTPPGANEQFF,TRBV13,.,TRBJ2-1,many
TGTGCCAGCAGTTTAAGACTACAGGACCGGGAGACCCAGTACTTC,CASSLRLQDRETQYF,TRBV6-1,.,TRBJ2-5,.
TGTGCCAGGACAAAGCCCAGACAGGGTGATGACGAGCAGTACTTC,CARTKPRQGDDEQYF,TRBV6-1,TRBD1,TRBJ2-7,.
TGCGCCAGCAGCCATGGGACCAGGGACCATATTGCGGAGACCCAGTACTTC,CASSHGTRDHIAETQYF,TRBV5-1,.,TRBJ2-5,.
TGTGCCAGCAGAAGGACAGGTCGGGGCTCACCCCTCCACTTT,CASRRTGRGSPLHF,TRBV12-3/TRBV12-4,TRBD1,TRBJ1-6,many
TGCGCCAGCAGCCCCCGAAAGGGTCGGCAAGCCATATATTTT,CASSPRKGRQAIYF,TRBV4-1,.,TRBJ1-3,.
TGCGCCAGCAGCCAAGAATCAGGGGTAACAGATACGCAGTATTTT,CASSQESGVTDTQYF,TRBV4-1,.,TRBJ2-3,many
TGTGCCACCAGTGATACTGGGTATGGCTACACCTTC,CATSDTGYGYTF,TRBV24-1,.,TRBJ1-2,few
TGTGCCAGTAGTATGCCCACCGCTGGGGCCAACGTCCTGACTTTC,CASSMPTAGANVLTF,TRBV19,.,TRBJ2-6,few
TGTGCCAGCAGCTTAAGCGGGTGGGACAGCCTGAACACTGAAGCTTTCTTT,CASSLSGWDSLNTEAFF,TRBV11-2,TRBD1,TRBJ1-1,many
TGTGCCAGCAGTGGACTAGCGGGGGCCACCGGGGAGCTGTTTTTT,CASSGLAGATGELFF,TRBV6-1,TRBD2,TRBJ2-2,few
TGTGCCAGCAGCTTGGGACAGGGGATACACCGGTCGGAGCTGTTTTTT,CASSLGQGIHRSELFF,TRBV7-9,TRBD1,TRBJ2-2,many
TGTGCCAGCAGTTTACTGGGGGCGCGGGGCTACACCTTC,CASSLLGARGYTF,TRBV12-3/TRBV12-4,.,TRBJ1-2,many
TGTGCCAGCAGCCCTTTTGCAGGGGGCTTCGATGAGCAGTTCTTC,CASSPFAGGFDEQFF,TRBV12-3/TRBV12-4,TRBD1,TRBJ2-1,many
TGCGCCAGCAGCTTTAGTAGCGGACAATACAATGAGCAGTTCTTC,CASSFSSGQYNEQFF,TRBV5-1,.,TRBJ2-1,few
TGCGCCAGCAGCTCGGGGGACAGGGTCGGCACTGAAGCTTTCTTT,CASSSGDRVGTEAFF,TRBV5-1,TRBD1,TRBJ1-1,.
TGCAGTGCTACCCCGGCCAATCAGCCCCAGCATTTT,CSATPANQPQHF,TRBV20-1,.,TRBJ1-5,many
TGTGCCAGCAGCCTTGGGGGCTTCGGCGGAAACACCATATATTTT,CASSLGGFGGNTIYF,TRBV7-2,.,TRBJ1-3,many
TGTGCCAGCAGCTTATTTGCCGAGCGGACGCAGTATTTT,CASSLFAERTQYF,TRBV11-1,.,TRBJ2-3,many
TGCAGTGCGTCCGGGACGGCTGTTTTTGGCTACACCTTC,CSASGTAVFGYTF,TRBV20-1,.,TRBJ1-2,many
TGTGCCAGCAGTGAGAGACAGGGAGGAAGGCGGGCCGATACGCAGTATTTT,CASSERQGGRRADTQYF,TRBV6-1,.,TRBJ2-3,many
TGTGCCAGCAGCGTAGAAAGGGAGTTATGGACCGGGGAGCTGTTTTTT,CASSVERELWTGELFF,TRBV9,.,TRBJ2-2,many